A selection of T cell receptor beta chains follows, all from one sample in a study of blood T cell repertoires in COVID-19. Only in-frame clones appear in the TCRdb table, and some are missing; sequencing was by immunoSEQ multiplex PCR. The sample contains approximately 150,000 clones, 81% of which appear only once. Sequenced sample: PBMCs or T cells enriched from blood (not recorded which). Receptors originate from a woman aged 40-49 years with acute COVID-19. The CDR3 runs from the conserved cysteine through the conserved F or W. The D gene is left open where the match is weak. Size is omitted from some rows. Given values are once, few, many or a class for expanded clones.

V	size	J	D	CDR3	DNA
TRBV10-3	.	TRBJ2-6	.	CASLRSSGANVLTF	TGTGCCTCCCTCCGGAGTTCTGGGGCCAACGTCCTGACTTTC
TRBV6-6	.	TRBJ1-2	.	CASGQGDRGYTF	TGTGCCAGCGGTCAAGGGGATCGCGGCTACACCTTC
TRBV29-1	.	TRBJ1-1	.	CSVKDSRGSEAFF	TGCAGCGTCAAAGACAGCCGTGGCTCTGAAGCTTTCTTT
TRBV2	.	TRBJ1-5	.	CASSERSVSFSNQPQHF	TGTGCCAGCAGCGAGAGGTCGGTGAGTTTCAGCAATCAGCCCCAGCATTTT
TRBV2	.	TRBJ1-5	TRBD1	CASALTGDFQPQHF	TGTGCCAGCGCCCTGACAGGGGATTTCCAGCCCCAGCATTTT
TRBV11-3	once	TRBJ1-1	TRBD1	CASSPSGRSRGLTEAFF	TGTGCCAGCAGCCCCAGTGGGAGGAGCAGGGGGCTGACTGAAGCTTTCTTT
TRBV6-1	.	TRBJ1-6	TRBD1	CASSAKPPGQAYNSPLHF	TGTGCCAGCAGTGCCAAACCCCCGGGACAGGCTTATAATTCACCCCTCCACTTT
TRBV3-1/TRBV3-2	once	TRBJ2-7	.	CASSQERGHRTYEQYF	TGTGCCAGCAGCCAAGAACGTGGACATCGGACCTACGAGCAGTACTTC
TRBV9	.	TRBJ2-2	TRBD2	CASSLRPGTSGTLGVGGELFF	TGTGCCAGCAGCCTCAGGCCCGGGACTAGCGGGACGCTTGGGGTCGGCGGGGAGCTGTTTTTT
TRBV19	many	TRBJ1-6	.	CASRQGAAGNSPLHF	TGTGCCAGTAGGCAGGGAGCCGCGGGGAATTCACCCCTCCACTTT
TRBV21-1	.	TRBJ1-1	.	CASSKAGIGSEGRPFF	TGTGCCAGCAGCAAAGCGGGTATTGGTTCGGAGGGGCGGCCTTTCTTT
TRBV5-6	.	TRBJ1-4	.	CASSSDRNNEKLFF	TGTGCCAGCAGCTCGGACAGAAATAATGAAAAACTGTTTTTT
TRBV9	.	TRBJ1-2	TRBD1	CASSVDRGGYTF	TGTGCCAGCAGCGTTGACAGGGGAGGCTACACCTTC
TRBV5-5	.	TRBJ2-1	.	CASSLYGGEQFF	TGTGCCAGCAGCTTGTACGGGGGTGAGCAGTTCTTC
TRBV2	.	TRBJ2-1	TRBD2	CASTRGWASGHNEQFF	TGTGCCAGCACCCGGGGCTGGGCTAGCGGTCACAATGAGCAGTTCTTC
TRBV7-8	.	TRBJ2-1	TRBD2	CASSLAVGLAGFNEQFF	TGTGCCAGCAGCTTAGCGGTGGGACTAGCGGGATTCAATGAGCAGTTCTTC
TRBV3-1/TRBV3-2	.	TRBJ2-2	TRBD1	CASSQGPGTGGTGELFF	TGTGCCAGCAGCCAAGGCCCCGGGACAGGGGGCACCGGGGAGCTGTTTTTT
TRBV5-1	many	TRBJ1-1	TRBD1	CASTFGRSQGANTEAFF	TGCGCCAGCACCTTCGGAAGAAGTCAGGGGGCGAACACTGAAGCTTTCTTT
TRBV7-9	.	TRBJ2-7	TRBD1	CASSLGQGAYEQYF	TGTGCCAGCAGCTTAGGACAGGGGGCATACGAGCAGTACTTC
TRBV5-1	.	TRBJ1-2	.	CASSPQGYGYTF	TGCGCCAGCAGCCCGCAGGGGTATGGCTACACCTTC
TRBV11-1	few	TRBJ2-2	.	CASSLSGTGELFF	TGTGCCAGCAGCTTATCGGGGACCGGGGAGCTGTTTTTT
TRBV6-2/TRBV6-3	.	TRBJ2-5	.	CASSPDSWEEETQYF	TGTGCCAGCAGCCCCGATTCGTGGGAGGAAGAGACCCAGTACTTC
TRBV7-3	.	TRBJ2-5	TRBD2	CASSSTSGRRETQYF	TGTGCCAGCAGCTCGACTAGCGGGAGAAGAGAGACCCAGTACTTC
TRBV14	.	TRBJ2-1	.	CASSRGVWVGANKQFF	TGTGCCAGCAGCCGAGGAGTCTGGGTAGGGGCTAATAAGCAGTTCTTC
TRBV5-1	.	TRBJ2-5	TRBD1	CASNKGQAGETQYF	TGCGCCAGCAACAAGGGACAGGCAGGGGAGACCCAGTACTTC
TRBV2	.	TRBJ2-1	TRBD2	CASSVSLAGTNEQFF	TGTGCCAGCAGTGTTTCACTAGCGGGAACCAATGAGCAGTTCTTC
TRBV10-3	.	TRBJ2-3	TRBD1	CASQRAQGVVDTQYF	TGTGCCTCCCAGAGGGCACAGGGGGTCGTGGATACGCAGTATTTT
TRBV24-1	.	TRBJ2-2	.	CATQKQGNTGELFF	TGTGCCACCCAGAAACAGGGCAACACCGGGGAGCTGTTTTTT
TRBV19	.	TRBJ2-3	.	CASNPLGRGRERDTQYF	TGTGCCAGTAACCCCCTCGGGAGGGGGCGCGAAAGAGATACGCAGTATTTT
TRBV5-1	.	TRBJ1-5	.	CASLPRPRAF	TGCGCCAGCCTCCCGAGGCCCCGAGCTTTT
TRBV19	.	TRBJ2-3	.	CASRSPGGIGQYF	TGTGCCAGTAGGTCCCCTGGGGGGATAGGGCAGTATTTT
TRBV11-3	.	TRBJ2-1	TRBD2	CASSLRLAGEDEQFF	TGTGCCAGCAGCCTTAGACTAGCGGGAGAGGATGAGCAGTTCTTC
TRBV4-1	once	TRBJ2-4	TRBD1	CASSVTGGAKNIQYF	TGCGCCAGCAGCGTAACAGGGGGGGCCAAAAACATTCAGTACTTC
TRBV5-6	.	TRBJ2-2	.	CASSSLRAGELFF	TGTGCCAGCAGCTCCCTCAGGGCCGGGGAGCTGTTTTTT
TRBV24-1	once	TRBJ2-1	TRBD2	CATSGGTSGRAWYNEQFF	TGTGCCACCAGTGGTGGGACTAGCGGGAGGGCCTGGTACAATGAGCAGTTCTTC
TRBV14	.	TRBJ2-5	.	CASSHLRAATQYF	TGTGCCAGCAGCCACCTCAGGGCTGCGACCCAGTACTTC
TRBV6-5	.	TRBJ1-1	.	CASRRGQQGNTEAFF	TGTGCCAGCAGACGCGGACAGCAGGGGAACACTGAAGCTTTCTTT
TRBV5-1	once	TRBJ2-5	.	CASSFVFSSGLAAKETQYF	TGCGCCAGCAGCTTCGTTTTCAGTAGTGGGCTAGCAGCTAAAGAGACCCAGTACTTC
TRBV4-2	.	TRBJ2-1	.	CASSQSETPLGNEQFF	TGTGCCAGCAGCCAATCGGAGACTCCCCTGGGCAATGAGCAGTTCTTC
TRBV5-5	.	TRBJ2-5	.	CASSLPGQETQYF	TGTGCCAGCAGCCTCCCGGGTCAAGAGACCCAGTACTTC
TRBV2	.	TRBJ2-3	.	CASSDSSTDTQYF	TGTGCCAGCAGTGACTCCAGCACAGATACGCAGTATTTT
TRBV5-1	.	TRBJ1-1	TRBD1	CASSLGTVEWGAFF	TGCGCCAGCAGTTTGGGGACAGTCGAGTGGGGAGCTTTCTTT